The text below deals with one T cell receptor beta chain. Its antigen is unknown. These data belong to a study of T cells in localized non-small cell lung cancer. Study conclusions and caveats: Only one tumor region went through sequencing, so heterogeneity may still be there.

The protocol was immunoSEQ multiplex PCR, while the TCRdb copy is restricted to in-frame clones and leaves out a portion. The sample lists 65,000 to 80,000 clones, 84% occurring once. V lost 2 bases and J lost 5, with 21 bases in between. Germline-derived CDR1 and CDR2 are KGHSH and LQKENI. The CDR3 extends over 17 amino acids. The genes are TRBV18 and TRBJ2-5; maybe TRBD2 (6 bases). This clonotype was obtained from a female donor aged 60 or older with stage I lung adenocarcinoma. The material sequenced was peripheral blood, taken before any cancer treatment. The CDR3 region is CASSPFAPDGGRETQYF. As DNA, the CDR3 is TGTGCCAGCTCACCATTCGCCCCGGACGGAGGGAGGGAGACCCAGTACTTC.